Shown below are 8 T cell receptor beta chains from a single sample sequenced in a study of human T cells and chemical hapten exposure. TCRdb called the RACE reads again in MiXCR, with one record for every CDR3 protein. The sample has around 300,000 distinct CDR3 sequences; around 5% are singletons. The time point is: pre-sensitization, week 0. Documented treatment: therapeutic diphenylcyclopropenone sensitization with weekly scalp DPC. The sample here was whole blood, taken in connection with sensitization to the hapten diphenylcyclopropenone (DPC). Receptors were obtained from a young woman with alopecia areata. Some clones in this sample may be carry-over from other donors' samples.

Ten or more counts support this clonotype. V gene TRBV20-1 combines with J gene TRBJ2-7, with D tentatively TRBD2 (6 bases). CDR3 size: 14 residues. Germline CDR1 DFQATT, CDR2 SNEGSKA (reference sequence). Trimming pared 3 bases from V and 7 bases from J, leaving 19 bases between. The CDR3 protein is CSARYPGTGREQYF. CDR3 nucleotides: TGCAGTGCTAGGTATCCAGGTACGGGGAGGGAGCAGTACTTC.

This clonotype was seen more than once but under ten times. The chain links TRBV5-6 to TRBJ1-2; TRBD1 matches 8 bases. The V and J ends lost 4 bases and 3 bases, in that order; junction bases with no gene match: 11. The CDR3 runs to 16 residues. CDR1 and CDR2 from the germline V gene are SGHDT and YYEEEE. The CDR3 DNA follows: TGTGCCAGCAGCCCCGGGACAGGAATACGAGACTATGGCTACACCTTC. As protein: CASSPGTGIRDYGYTF.

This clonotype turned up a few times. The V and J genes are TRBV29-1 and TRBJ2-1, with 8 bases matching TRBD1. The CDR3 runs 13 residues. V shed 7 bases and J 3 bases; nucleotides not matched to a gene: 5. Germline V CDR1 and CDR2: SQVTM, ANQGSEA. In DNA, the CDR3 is TGCAGCGGTCAGGGGGCGGGCTACAATGAGCAGTTCTTC. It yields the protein CSGQGAGYNEQFF.

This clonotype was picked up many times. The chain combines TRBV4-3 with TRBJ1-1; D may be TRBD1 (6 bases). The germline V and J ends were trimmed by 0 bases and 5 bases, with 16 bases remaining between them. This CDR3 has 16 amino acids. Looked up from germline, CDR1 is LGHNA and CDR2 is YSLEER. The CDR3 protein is CASSQDQAGVGTEAFF. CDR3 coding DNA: TGCGCCAGCAGCCAAGATCAGGCAGGGGTTGGGACTGAAGCTTTCTTT.

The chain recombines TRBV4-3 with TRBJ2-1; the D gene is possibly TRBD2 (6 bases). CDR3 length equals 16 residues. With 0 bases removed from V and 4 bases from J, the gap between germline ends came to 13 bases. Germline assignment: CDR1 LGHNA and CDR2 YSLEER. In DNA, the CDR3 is TGCGCCAGCAGCCAAGATCTAGGCGGGGAGTACAATGAGCAGTTCTTC. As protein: CASSQDLGGEYNEQFF.

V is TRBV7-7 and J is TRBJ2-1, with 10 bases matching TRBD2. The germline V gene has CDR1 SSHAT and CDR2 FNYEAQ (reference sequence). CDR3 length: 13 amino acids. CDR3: CAILAGGDNEQFF. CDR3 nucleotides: TGTGCGATCTTAGCGGGGGGAGACAATGAGCAGTTCTTC.

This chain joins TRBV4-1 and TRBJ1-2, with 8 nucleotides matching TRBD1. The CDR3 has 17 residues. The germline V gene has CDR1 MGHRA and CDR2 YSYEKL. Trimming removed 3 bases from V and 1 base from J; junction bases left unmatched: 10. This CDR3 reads CASSHGDRIHLNYGYTF. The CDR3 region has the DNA TGCGCCAGCAGCCATGGGGACAGGATCCATCTTAACTATGGCTACACCTTC.

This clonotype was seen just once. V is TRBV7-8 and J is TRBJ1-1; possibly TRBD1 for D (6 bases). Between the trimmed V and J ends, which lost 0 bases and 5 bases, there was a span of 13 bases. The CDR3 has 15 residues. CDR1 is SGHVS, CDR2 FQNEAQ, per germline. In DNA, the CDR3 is TGTGCCAGCAGCTTAGCGAGCCAGGGGCGAACTGAAGCTTTCTTT. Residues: CASSLASQGRTEAFF.